This TCR beta chain was captured by sequencing in a study of cytomegalovirus exposure and HLA in healthy donors (dated by TCRdb to between 2016 and 2019). Background on the whole study: The 666 repertoires of the first cohort and the 120 or so validation repertoires were produced on the same platform, according to a later analysis. The study aimed to test whether cataloging public T cell receptors could reveal signatures of past pathogen exposure. In addition to the first cohort of 650 to 750 subjects, a separate validation cohort of under 150 different subjects was used. To predict cytomegalovirus infection status, the study combined high-throughput TCR immunosequencing, statistical association of individual TCRs with disease status, and machine learning.

Comments on this clone: Its specific antigen is unknown. No much larger clonotype is one base removed from it; base qualities were not supplied.

Paper-wide results and their limitations: The classifier was reported to diagnose cytomegalovirus status with high specificity and sensitivity in both the original cohort and the validation cohort. All 110 or so repertoires were used to score co-occurrence in the validation cohort in a later analysis, because that analysis had no HLA typing for the cohort. Three of the identified cytomegalovirus-associated TCR beta chains were confirmed in vitro to be specific for cytomegalovirus antigens. In the study, approximately 160 TCR beta chains were listed as associated with cytomegalovirus. The authors suggested that the approach could potentially be generalized to other disease states and immunological phenotypes. In a later analysis, TCRs clustered in the first cohort were found to also tend to co-occur in the 130 or so validation repertoires, with 94% of cluster scores above 0. Most TCR sequences were seen in very few donors, while some public TCRs were found in many individuals.

The donors belonged to the validation cohort of around 110 subjects, which was separate from the approximately 700-subject first cohort. The method behind the library was the immunoSEQ multiplex PCR assay. The authors' analysis ran thus. A statistical classification framework was built to diagnose cytomegalovirus status from the catalog of TCR beta chain sequences. Entries here come from immuneACCESS through TCRdb and include only in-frame sequences with V and J called. Some clones fail to appear in such tables; in the studies checked, an unresolved V gene covers under half of the shortfall, and the cause of the remainder is unknown. That table is the source of V, J and clone size, and D and trimming were worked out from the DNA. The sample data list some 150,000 clones, and 89% of these were observed just once. The ten largest clones take up over 8.5% of the sample. According to the germline V gene, CDR1 reads SGHTA and CDR2 reads FQGNSA. Relative to germline, V is missing 4 bases and J is missing 4 bases, with 11 bases of the junction outside any gene match. The CDR3 goes from the cysteine to the phenylalanine over 19 residues. The read is trimmed to its CDR3 DNA, 57 bases read in frame from base 1.

The origin of this receptor is a woman between 18 and 29 years old in good health and CMV-seropositive. Sequenced sample: PBMCs. The chain links TRBV7-2 with TRBJ2-1; 15 bases in between match TRBD2. The CDR3 region has the sequence CASSSGLAGGLRGYNEQFF. In nucleotide form, the sequence is TGTGCCAGCAGCTCCGGACTAGCGGGAGGGCTGAGGGGGTACAATGAGCAGTTCTTC.